The 26 T cell receptor beta chains given below trace back to one sample, sequenced in a study of shared clonotypes between healthy human individuals. TCRdb's table, derived via immunoSEQ multiplex PCR, lists solely in-frame clones and lacks some. The sample consists of some 1 million clones, around four fifths of them appearing once. Material: memory CD4+ T cells sorted from blood. Subset reported: CD45RA-negative fraction. These receptors were taken from a young man in good health.

CDR3 loop: CASSLEGRVDGYTF. The CDR3 DNA is TGTGCCAGCAGTTTGGAGGGGCGGGTGGACGGCTACACCTTC. The chain recombines TRBV28 with TRBJ1-2; maybe TRBD1 (5 bases). CDR1 and CDR2 from the germline V gene are MDHEN and SYDVKM. Deletions cut 3 bases from V and 8 bases from J, with 16 bases between. This CDR3 spans 14 amino acids.

This clone was found a few times. The CDR3 is CAIRAGTGQPQHF. CDR3 nucleotides: TGTGCCATCAGGGCAGGGACGGGACAGCCCCAGCATTTT. The chain uses TRBV10-3 and TRBJ1-5; possibly TRBD1 for D (5 bases). The germline V gene encodes CDR1 ENHRY and CDR2 SYGVKD. V lost 6 bases and J lost 7, with 13 bases in between. The CDR3 consists of 13 residues.

The gene calls are TRBV4-1 and TRBJ1-4; D gene unclear. CDR3 length: 17 amino acids. The germline CDR1 and CDR2 sequences are MGHRA and YSYEKL. V was cut by 1 base and J by 3 bases, with 15 bases left in between. CDR3 sequence (DNA): TGCGCCAGCAGCCAAGGACGAGATCCTCGGGCTAATGAAAAACTGTTTTTT. It is translated as CASSQGRDPRANEKLFF.

The chain is built from TRBV29-1 and TRBJ2-3; TRBD1 aligns across 8 bases. V lost 6 bases, J lost 4 bases, and 15 bases stayed unmatched. The CDR3 consists of 16 residues. Germline loops: CDR1 SQVTM, CDR2 ANQGSEA. Here the CDR3 reads CSVRRTTGGRADTQYF. CDR3 DNA sequence: TGCAGCGTCCGCCGAACAACAGGGGGTAGAGCAGATACGCAGTATTTT.

The genes are TRBV7-9 and TRBJ2-5, with TRBD2 matching 12 bases. The germline gives CDR1 SEHNR, CDR2 FQNEAQ (reference sequence). After removal of 2 bases from V and 1 base from J, the junction contained 11 bases not matched to a gene. The CDR3 covers 19 residues. Here the CDR3 DNA reads TGTGCCAGCAGCTTATCAGCTCGGACTAGCGGGAAGGTCCAAGAGACCCAGTACTTC. It is translated as CASSLSARTSGKVQETQYF.

V and J are TRBV5-6 and TRBJ1-2, with 10 bases aligning to TRBD1. The junction had 9 bases not matched to a gene; V was cut back by 3 bases and J by 4 bases. Germline CDR1 SGHDT, CDR2 YYEEEE. This CDR3 contains 16 residues. The DNA for the CDR3 is TGTGCCAGCAGCTCCGACAGGGGGCTTACCGGCTATGGCTACACCTTC. Translating it yields CASSSDRGLTGYGYTF.

This clone turned up a few times. Other DNA sequences in the same sample also yield this CDR3. This chain uses TRBV28 with TRBJ1-2; 8 bases fit TRBD1. J lost 8 bases, V lost 2 bases, and 4 bases had no gene match. The CDR3 is 13 residues long. Germline V gives CDR1 MDHEN, CDR2 SYDVKM. The CDR3 here is CASSLAGGNGYTF. The CDR3 bases are TGTGCCAGCAGTTTAGCAGGGGGCAACGGCTACACCTTC.

In its sample, this clone was seen once. The chain combines TRBV5-6 with TRBJ2-2; no clear D. Germline V gene lookup returns CDR1 SGHDT and CDR2 YYEEEE. V was shortened by 2 bases and J by 1 base, with 9 bases between the two germline ends. The CDR3 is made up of 15 amino acids. CDR3 nucleotides: TGTGCCAGCAGCTTCGGGCGATTGAACACCGGGGAGCTGTTTTTT. It codes for CASSFGRLNTGELFF.

V gene TRBV5-8 combines with J gene TRBJ2-7, with D perhaps TRBD2 (6 bases). This CDR3 has 11 residues. In germline, CDR1 is SGHTS, CDR2 YDEGEE. Trimming took 4 bases from V and 7 from J, leaving 9 bases between them. CDR3 in amino acids: CASSKGLEQYF. The CDR3 nucleotides read TGTGCCAGCAGCAAGGGACTTGAGCAGTACTTC.

The chain joins TRBV6-5 to TRBJ1-5, with D tentatively TRBD1 (6 bases). The CDR3 has 13 residues. Germline V gives CDR1 MNHEY, CDR2 SVGAGI. V lost 6 bases to trimming and J lost 5 bases, with 11 bases between them. CDR3 in DNA: TGTGCCAGCAGCGACAGGCGCCATCAGCCCCAGCATTTT. It codes for CASSDRRHQPQHF.

V usage is TRBV19 and J usage is TRBJ1-4; 9 positions agree with TRBD1. The CDR3 extends over 14 amino acids. Germline V gene data show CDR1 as LNHDA and CDR2 as SQIVND (reference sequence). Losses at the gene ends were 10 bases for V and 8 bases for J; bases not matched to a gene: 11. This chain's CDR3 is CATTGGRTGEKLFF. The CDR3 DNA reads as TGTGCCACCACAGGGGGCCGGACAGGGGAAAAACTGTTTTTT.

This clone was detected ten times or more. The junction departs from the called germline gene at one end, perhaps through a read error. This sample also contains other DNA sequences that code for the same CDR3. The chain employs TRBV15 and TRBJ1-1; no definite D call. This CDR3 has 13 residues. From germline, CDR1 is LNHNV and CDR2 YYDKDF (reference sequence). CDR3 protein: CATSRERNTEAFF. CDR3 DNA sequence: TGTGCCACCAGCCGAGAAAGGAACACTGAAGCTTTCTTT.

This rearrangement joins TRBV19 to TRBJ1-4, with TRBD1 matching 9 bases. The CDR3 has 17 amino acids. Germline lookup yields CDR1 LNHDA and CDR2 SQIVND (reference sequence). Trimming at V came to 4 bases and at J to 3 bases, leaving 9 bases not matched to a gene. Here the CDR3 DNA reads TGTGCCAGTAGTAAGGGACAGGGTAAAGCAGCTAATGAAAAACTGTTTTTT. Translation: CASSKGQGKAANEKLFF.

The chain employs TRBV6-1 and TRBJ1-5; D perhaps matches TRBD1 (5 bases). Germline CDR1 is MNHNS and CDR2 is SASEGT. V was cut by 0 bases and J by 11 bases, with 11 bases left in between. This CDR3 comprises 13 residues. DNA of the CDR3: TGTGCCAGCAGTGAAGCCCGGGGGTCGGCCCAGCATTTT. Translation: CASSEARGSAQHF.

This chain links TRBV6-1 with TRBJ2-7; weak D call: TRBD2 (5 bases). The V gene lost 2 bases and the J gene lost 4 bases, with 18 bases spanning the gap. This CDR3 comprises 16 residues. Germline V gene data show CDR1 as MNHNS and CDR2 as SASEGT. As DNA, the CDR3 is TGTGCCAGCAGTGAATTTGATGGAGAGGGCTGGTACGAGCAGTACTTC. This gives the protein CASSEFDGEGWYEQYF.

The V gene is TRBV5-4, the J gene TRBJ2-3; D is unclear. The CDR3 has 13 amino acids. Germline-derived CDR1 and CDR2 are SGHNT and YYREEE (reference sequence). Trimming pared 1 base from V and 3 bases from J, leaving 6 bases between. The CDR3 reads CASSLSQTDTQYF. The CDR3 nucleotides are TGTGCCAGCAGCTTGAGCCAGACAGATACGCAGTATTTT.

This clone showed up just once. The chain combines TRBV5-4 with TRBJ2-1, with D tentatively TRBD2 (6 bases). This CDR3 comprises 13 residues. CDR1 SGHNT and CDR2 YYREEE come from the germline V gene (reference sequence). V dropped 4 bases and J dropped 7 bases, with 12 bases sitting between them. For the CDR3, the DNA is TGTGCCAGCAGCGTACTAGGAGGGAATGAGCAGTTCTTC. It specifies CASSVLGGNEQFF.

The chain has TRBV10-1 and TRBJ2-5; perhaps TRBD2 as D (5 bases). From germline, CDR1 is WNHNN and CDR2 SYGVQD (reference sequence). The CDR3 has 13 residues. V shed 6 bases and J shed 5 bases, with 13 bases lying between them. DNA for the CDR3: TGCGCCAGCAGCCGGACCACGGGGGAGACCCAGTACTTC. Its translation: CASSRTTGETQYF.

The rearrangement links TRBV5-1 to TRBJ1-6, with 8 bases aligning to TRBD1. The CDR3 spans 15 residues. Germline CDR1 SGHRS, CDR2 YFSETQ. V was clipped by 4 bases and J by 5 bases; unmatched bases: 5. The CDR3 sequence is CASSPTGANNSPLHF. CDR3 nucleotide sequence: TGCGCCAGCAGCCCGACAGGGGCGAATAATTCACCCCTCCACTTT.

The chain is built from TRBV6-5 and TRBJ2-1; possibly TRBD1 for D (5 bases). The ends were cut back, 2 bases at V and 0 bases at J, with 11 bases in the middle. Germline loops: CDR1 MNHEY, CDR2 SVGAGI. There are 16 residues in the CDR3. In nucleotides, the CDR3 is TGTGCCAGCAGTTACAACAGGCCTAGCTCCTACAATGAGCAGTTCTTC. This encodes CASSYNRPSSYNEQFF.

The chain is built from TRBV10-3 and TRBJ2-3; D assignment may be TRBD1 or TRBD2 (5 bases each). Trimming removed 5 bases from V and 2 bases from J, with 11 bases in between. CDR1 is ENHRY, CDR2 SYGVKD, per germline. The CDR3 totals 14 residues. Written as DNA, the CDR3 is TGTGCCATCAGTCCGGGACGGAACACAGATACGCAGTATTTT. Encoded protein: CAISPGRNTDTQYF.

The V and J genes are TRBV6-5 and TRBJ2-4; D not certain. The V end was cut by 6 bases, the J end by 6 bases, with 6 bases between. Germline-derived CDR1 and CDR2 are MNHEY and SVGAGI. The CDR3 contains 11 residues. CDR3 nucleotide sequence: TGTGCCAGCAGGGATGGAAACATTCAGTACTTC. Translation gives CASRDGNIQYF.

The gene calls are TRBV7-2 and TRBJ2-7, with 13 bases identical to TRBD2. V trimming: 5 bases; J trimming: 5 bases; junction bases outside the gene matches: 9. CDR3 size: 16 residues. Germline lookup yields CDR1 SGHTA and CDR2 FQGNSA. In nucleotides, the CDR3 is TGTGCCAGCAGCGCGCGGACTAGCGGGAGTAAGGACGAGCAGTACTTC. This encodes CASSARTSGSKDEQYF.

This clone occurred a few times. This chain connects TRBV4-2 to TRBJ2-2; unclear D gene. Per the germline V gene, CDR1 is LGHNA and CDR2 is YNFKEQ. The CDR3 runs 15 residues. V lost 0 bases and J lost 4, with 9 bases in between. The CDR3 DNA is TGTGCCAGCAGCCAAGATACTTCCGGCACCGGGGAGCTGTTTTTT. It yields the protein CASSQDTSGTGELFF.

The V gene is TRBV2, the J gene TRBJ1-1, with D unclear. Per germline, CDR1 SNHLY and CDR2 FYNNEI. The CDR3 has 13 amino acids. Trimming removed 2 bases at V and 1 base at J, with 5 bases between. CDR3 in amino acids: CASSELKNTEAFF. CDR3 nucleotides: TGTGCCAGCAGTGAATTGAAGAACACTGAAGCTTTCTTT.

The chain combines TRBV7-9 with TRBJ1-2; D gene ambiguous. The CDR3 has 14 amino acids. Deletions cut 1 base from V and 5 bases from J, with 11 bases between. CDR1 is SEHNR, CDR2 FQNEAQ, per germline (reference sequence). The CDR3 nucleotides read TGTGCCAGCAGCTTAGGTGCGACGCGGTATGGCTACACCTTC. It is translated as CASSLGATRYGYTF.